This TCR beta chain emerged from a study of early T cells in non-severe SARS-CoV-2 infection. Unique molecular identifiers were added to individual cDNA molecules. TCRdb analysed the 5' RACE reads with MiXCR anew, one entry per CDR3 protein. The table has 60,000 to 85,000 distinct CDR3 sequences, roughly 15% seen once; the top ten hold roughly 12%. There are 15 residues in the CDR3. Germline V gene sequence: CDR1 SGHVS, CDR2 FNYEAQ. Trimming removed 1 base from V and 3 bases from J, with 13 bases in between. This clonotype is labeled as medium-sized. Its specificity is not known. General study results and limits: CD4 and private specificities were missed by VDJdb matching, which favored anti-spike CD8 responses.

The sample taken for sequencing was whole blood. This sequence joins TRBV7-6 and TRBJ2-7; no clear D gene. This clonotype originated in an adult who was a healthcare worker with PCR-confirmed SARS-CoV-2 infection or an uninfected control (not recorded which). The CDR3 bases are TGTGCCAGCAGCTTAGAATCCGGAACCCACTACGAGCAGTACTTC. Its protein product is CASSLESGTHYEQYF.